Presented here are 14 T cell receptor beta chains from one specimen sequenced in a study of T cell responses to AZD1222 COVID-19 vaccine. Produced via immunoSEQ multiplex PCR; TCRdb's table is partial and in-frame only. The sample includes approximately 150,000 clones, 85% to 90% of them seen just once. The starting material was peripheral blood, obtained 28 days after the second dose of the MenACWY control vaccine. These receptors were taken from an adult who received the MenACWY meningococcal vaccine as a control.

In nucleotides, the CDR3 is TGTGCCAGCTCAACAGGGTCCTCACCCCTCCACTTT. Translating gives CASSTGSSPLHF. The J gene is TRBJ1-6, the V gene TRBV18; D may be TRBD1 (6 bases). With 5 bases removed from V and 10 bases from J, the gap between germline ends came to 9 bases. The CDR3 is made up of 12 amino acids. Germline V CDR1 and CDR2: KGHSH, LQKENI.

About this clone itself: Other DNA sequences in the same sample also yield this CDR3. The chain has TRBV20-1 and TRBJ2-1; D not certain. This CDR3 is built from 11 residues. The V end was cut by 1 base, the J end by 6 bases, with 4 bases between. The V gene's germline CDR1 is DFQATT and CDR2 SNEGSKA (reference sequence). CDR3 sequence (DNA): TGCAGTGCTAGAGGGGCCAATGAGCAGTTCTTC. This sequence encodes CSARGANEQFF.

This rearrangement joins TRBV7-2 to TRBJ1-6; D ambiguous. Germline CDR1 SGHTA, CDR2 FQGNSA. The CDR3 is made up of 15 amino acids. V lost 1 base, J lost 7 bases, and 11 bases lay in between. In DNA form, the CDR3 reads TGTGCCAGCAGCTTAGTAGGTTTCAGCAATTCACCCCTCCACTTT. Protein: CASSLVGFSNSPLHF. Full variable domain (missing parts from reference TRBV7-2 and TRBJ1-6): GAGVSQSPSNKVTEKGKDVELRCDPISGHTALYWYRQSLGQGLEFLIYFQGNSAPDKSGLPSDRFSAERTGGSVSTLTIQRTQQEDSAVYLCASSLVGFSNSPLHFGNGTRLTVT.

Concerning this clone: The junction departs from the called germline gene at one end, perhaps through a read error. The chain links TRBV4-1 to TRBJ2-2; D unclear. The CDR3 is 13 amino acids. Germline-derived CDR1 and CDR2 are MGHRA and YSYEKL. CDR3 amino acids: CASSQANPGELFF. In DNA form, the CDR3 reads TGCGCCAGCAGCCAAGCGAACCCCGGGGAGCTGTTTTTT.

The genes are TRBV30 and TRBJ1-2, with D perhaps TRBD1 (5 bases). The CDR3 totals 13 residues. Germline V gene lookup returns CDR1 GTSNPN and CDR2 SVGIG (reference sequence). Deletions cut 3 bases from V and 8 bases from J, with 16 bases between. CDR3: CAWRLAGGKGYTF. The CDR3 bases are TGTGCCTGGAGATTGGCGGGGGGGAAGGGCTACACCTTC.

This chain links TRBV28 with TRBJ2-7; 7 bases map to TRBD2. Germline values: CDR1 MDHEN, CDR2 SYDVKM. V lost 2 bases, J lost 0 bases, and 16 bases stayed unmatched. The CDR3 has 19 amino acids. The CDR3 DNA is TGTGCCAGCAGTTTAATATTAGCGGGCGAATCCCCTCGCTCCTACGAGCAGTACTTC. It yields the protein CASSLILAGESPRSYEQYF.

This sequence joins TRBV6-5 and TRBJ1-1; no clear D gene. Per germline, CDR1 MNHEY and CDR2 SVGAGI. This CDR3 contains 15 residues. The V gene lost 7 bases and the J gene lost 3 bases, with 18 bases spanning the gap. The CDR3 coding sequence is TGTGCCAGCAAGGAGGCGGCCTCGCGTCACACTGAAGCTTTCTTT. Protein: CASKEAASRHTEAFF.

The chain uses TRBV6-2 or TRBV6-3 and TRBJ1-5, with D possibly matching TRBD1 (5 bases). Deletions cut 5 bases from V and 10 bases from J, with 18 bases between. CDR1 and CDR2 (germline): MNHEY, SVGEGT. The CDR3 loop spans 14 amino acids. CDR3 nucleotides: TGTGCCAGCAGTCACGGGCTGCTCGGGGGACCCCAGCATTTT. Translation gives CASSHGLLGGPQHF.

The CDR3 sequence: CASSFGRVSNSPLHF. The DNA for the CDR3 is TGTGCCAGCAGCTTTGGCCGGGTCTCGAATTCACCCCTCCACTTT. V is TRBV7-2 and J is TRBJ1-6; no definite D call. Trimming stripped 3 bases from V and 7 bases from J, with 13 bases between. The CDR3 spans 15 residues. Germline V lookup: CDR1 SGHTA, CDR2 FQGNSA.

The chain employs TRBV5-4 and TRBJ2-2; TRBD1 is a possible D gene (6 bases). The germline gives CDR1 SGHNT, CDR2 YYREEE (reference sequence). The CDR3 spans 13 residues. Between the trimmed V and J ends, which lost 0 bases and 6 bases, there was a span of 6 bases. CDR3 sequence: CASSLEGAGELFF. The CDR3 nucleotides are TGTGCCAGCAGCTTGGAGGGGGCCGGGGAGCTGTTTTTT.

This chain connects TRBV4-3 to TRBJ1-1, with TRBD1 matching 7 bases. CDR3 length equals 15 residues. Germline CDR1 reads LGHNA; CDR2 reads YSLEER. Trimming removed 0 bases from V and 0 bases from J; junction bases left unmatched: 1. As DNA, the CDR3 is TGCGCCAGCAGCCAAGATGACAGGGTGAACACTGAAGCTTTCTTT. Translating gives CASSQDDRVNTEAFF.

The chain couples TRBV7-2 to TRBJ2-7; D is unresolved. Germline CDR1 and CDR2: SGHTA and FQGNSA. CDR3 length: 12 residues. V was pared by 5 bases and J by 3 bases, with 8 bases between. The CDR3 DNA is TGTGCCAGCAGCCCCACTAACTACGAGCAGTACTTC. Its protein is CASSPTNYEQYF.

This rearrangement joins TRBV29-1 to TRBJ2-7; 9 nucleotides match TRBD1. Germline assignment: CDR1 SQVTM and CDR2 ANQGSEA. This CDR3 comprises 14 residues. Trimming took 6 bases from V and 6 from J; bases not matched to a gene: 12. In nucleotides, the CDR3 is TGCAGCGTCCCGGGACAGGGCTATATCTCCGAGCAGTACTTC. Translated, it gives CSVPGQGYISEQYF.

The CDR3 region is CSEKKQGKDCSPLHF. In DNA form, the CDR3 reads TGCAGCGAGAAAAAACAGGGTAAGGATTGCTCACCCCTCCACTTT. The gene calls are TRBV29-1 and TRBJ1-6; D is possibly TRBD1 (6 bases). The length of the CDR3 is 15 residues. Germline lookup yields CDR1 SQVTM and CDR2 ANQGSEA. Trimming took 7 bases from V and 10 from J, leaving 23 bases between them.